This TCR beta chain was observed in a study of CD8+CD57+ T cells in acquired aplastic anemia. About the research overall: Yields of DNA that came from sorted CD4+ and CD8+ cells averaged about 3 ug.

CD8+CD57+ cell expansion had been shown by flow cytometry in patients chosen for sequencing. This clonotype was seen only a few times. The use of genomic DNA as template underpinned the TCR beta VDJ and CDR3 profiling. In TCRdb, the reads were re-called with MiXCR into one record per CDR3 protein. The table shows fewer than 200,000 distinct CDR3 sequences, with roughly 50% occurring only once. Germline V lookup: CDR1 WNHNN, CDR2 SYGVQD (reference sequence). The V end lost 7 bases, the J end lost 6 bases, and 12 bases lay between the germline ends. This CDR3 region has 12 residues. This chain connects TRBV10-1 to TRBJ1-1; possible D gene TRBD1, 5 bases. Specimen: sorted CD4+, CD8+, or CD8+CD57+ T cells (not recorded which) from PBMCs. The clonotype was recovered from a human donor with aplastic anemia. CDR3 sequence: CASTAGTPEAFF. The CDR3 nucleotides are TGCGCCAGCACTGCCGGGACTCCTGAAGCTTTCTTT.